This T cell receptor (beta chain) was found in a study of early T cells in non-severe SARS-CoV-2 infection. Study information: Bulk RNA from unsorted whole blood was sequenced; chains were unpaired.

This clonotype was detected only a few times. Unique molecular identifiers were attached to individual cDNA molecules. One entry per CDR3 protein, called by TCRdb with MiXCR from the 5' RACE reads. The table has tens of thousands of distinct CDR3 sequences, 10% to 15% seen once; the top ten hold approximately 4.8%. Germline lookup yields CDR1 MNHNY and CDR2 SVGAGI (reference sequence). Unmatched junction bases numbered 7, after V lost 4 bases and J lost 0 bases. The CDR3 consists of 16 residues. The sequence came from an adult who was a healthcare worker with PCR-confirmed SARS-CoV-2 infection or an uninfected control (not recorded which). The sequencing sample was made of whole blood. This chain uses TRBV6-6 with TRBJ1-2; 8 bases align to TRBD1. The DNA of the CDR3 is TGTGCCAGCAGTTCCTCCGGGACAGGAACTAACTATGGCTACACCTTC. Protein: CASSSSGTGTNYGYTF.